What follows describes a single T cell receptor beta chain. This clone has only a few counts. It lacks a known antigen. No much larger clonotype is one base removed from it; base qualities were not supplied. TCRbeta CDR3 regions were amplified from genomic DNA by means of the immunoSEQ Assay, a bias-controlled multiplex PCR. In the original analysis: The number of nucleated cells in each sample was estimated from the amplification of reference gene primers within the assay. To quantify the absolute abundance of each unique TCRbeta CDR3 rearrangement, sequence reads were collapsed and filtered. For each sample, productive Simpson clonality was calculated by taking the square root of Simpson's diversity index across productive rearrangements. TCRdb re-hosts the immuneACCESS table, in-frame sequences only. Its copies lack some clones; in the studies checked, an unresolved V gene accounts for under half of them, and the cause for the rest is not known. D and trimming were read from the DNA, whereas the V and J calls and clone size are those reported in that table. The sample has approximately 210,000 clones on record, 80% to 90% of them singletons. 8.2% of the sample is held by the ten biggest clonotypes.

The data are from a study of blood T cell repertoires in COVID-19 (dated by TCRdb to 2020 to 2021). For the wider study: Collaborator samples came from the United States, Italy and Spain and covered acute and convalescent phases of COVID-19. The repertoires were released in a freely available public database intended as a resource for research on the immune response to SARS-CoV-2. The prospective study material was composed of cDNA or gDNA derived from T cells, B-cell-depleted T cells, or PBMCs. Where available, HLA class I and class II types were taken from metadata supplied by the sample provider and were not determined by assay-based typing. Deeply sampled blood TCRbeta repertoires from subjects exposed to, actively infected with, or recovered from COVID-19 were included in the dataset. The samples were drawn from two sources: the first 160 participants of the ongoing ImmuneRACE study, and some 1,300 subjects contributed by 6 global collaborators. Nearly every sample came with metadata listing a de-identified subject ID, COVID-19 status, age in years and sex.

Collaborating institutions collected whole blood in K2EDTA tubes following their own protocols. For TCRbeta analysis, collaborators shipped samples as frozen whole blood, isolated PBMCs, or DNA extracted from either of those sample types. Relative to germline, V is missing 4 bases and J is missing 5 bases, with 10 bases of the junction outside any gene match. Inclusive of the bounding cysteine and phenylalanine, the CDR3 is 15 residues long. The retained sequence is limited to the CDR3, 45 bases, with the frame set at the first base. The germline V gene gives CDR1 as SGHRS and CDR2 as YFSETQ. What the work shows at the level of the full study, not this receptor alone: How much clinical and demographic metadata was included differed by source and by participant, and the metadata was provided uncurated.

The rearranged segments are TRBV5-1 and TRBJ2-5, with TRBD2 matching 8 junction bases. Sequencing was carried out using peripheral blood. The sequence came from a woman aged 50 to 60 with acute or convalescent COVID-19. The DNA reads as follows: TGCGCCAGCAGCCCATCCGGGACTAGGCACGAGACCCAGTACTTC. This is translated as CASSPSGTRHETQYF.